This T cell receptor beta chain is from a study of shared clonotypes between healthy human individuals. Study results and limitations: Rarefaction indicated that sorted-subset sequencing remained incomplete although depth was large. Approximately 5.3% was the fraction of naive CD4 clonotypes found shared across a few donors.

TCRdb's table, derived via immunoSEQ multiplex PCR, lists solely in-frame clones and lacks some. The sample lists 2 million or so clones, 90% to 95% occurring once. CDR3 length equals 16 residues. The junction had 5 bases not matched to a gene; V was cut back by 2 bases and J by 0 bases. Germline V lookup: CDR1 MRHNA, CDR2 SNTAGT. In regard to this clone: Its antigen is undetermined.

This chain uses TRBV6-4 with TRBJ2-7; 9 bases match TRBD1. Sequenced: naive CD4+ T cells sorted from blood. Specified subset: CD45RA+ positively selected. The origin of this receptor is a man between 18 and 29 years old in good health. The CDR3 is CASSDRDRESSYEQYF. As DNA, the CDR3 is TGTGCCAGCAGTGACAGGGACAGGGAAAGCTCCTACGAGCAGTACTTC.